These T cell receptor beta chains were read from a single sample in a study of T cell responses to AZD1222 COVID-19 vaccine. The data were produced by immunoSEQ multiplex PCR, yet TCRdb's version contains in-frame clones alone and is incomplete. This sample has 100,000 to 150,000 clones, with around 89% found just once. Sequencing used peripheral blood, obtained on day 0 of AZD1222 vaccination. The origin of the receptors is an adult in good health. The CDR3 runs from the conserved cysteine through the conserved F or W. The D gene is left open where the match is weak. Not all rows give a size; the values are once, few, many and, for expanded clones, a class.

>TRBJ1-1|.|16|TRBV7-3|.
CASSLTGGTMDTEAFF
TGTGCCAGCAGCTTAACGGGGGGAACAATGGACACTGAAGCTTTCTTT
>TRBJ1-2|.|16|TRBV6-6|.
CASSYLSGGTEYGYTF
TGTGCCAGCAGTTACCTTAGTGGTGGGACTGAATATGGCTACACCTTC
>TRBJ2-5|TRBD1|13|TRBV27|.
CASSRDRVETQYF
TGTGCCAGCAGTCGGGACAGGGTGGAGACCCAGTACTTC
>TRBJ1-2|.|16|TRBV19|.
CASSIKRGGSSYGYTF
TGTGCCAGTAGTATCAAGAGGGGGGGATCGAGCTATGGCTACACCTTC
>TRBJ2-3|TRBD1|15|TRBV28|.
CASRKDRGRTDTQYF
TGTGCCAGCAGGAAGGACAGGGGGCGAACAGATACGCAGTATTTT
>TRBJ1-6|TRBD1|17|TRBV15|.
CATSRDGLGTAISPLHF
TGTGCCACCAGCAGAGATGGTCTTGGGACAGCTATTTCACCCCTCCACTTT
>TRBJ2-3|.|20|TRBV7-6|.
CASSLASIGIGPRATDTQYF
TGTGCCAGCAGCTTAGCTTCGATAGGCATCGGCCCCAGAGCAACAGATACGCAGTATTTT
>TRBJ2-7|.|16|TRBV27|.
CASSIKPNRGGYEQYF
TGTGCCAGCAGTATAAAACCGAACAGGGGAGGCTACGAGCAGTACTTC
>TRBJ2-2|.|16|TRBV24-1|.
CATSDPRELTPGELFF
TGTGCCACCAGTGATCCCCGGGAGCTTACGCCCGGGGAGCTGTTTTTT
>TRBJ2-7|TRBD2|16|TRBV4-3|.
CASSHTGTSGTYEQYF
TGCGCCAGCAGCCATACCGGGACTAGCGGTACCTACGAGCAGTACTTC
>TRBJ2-7|.|13|TRBV11-3|.
CASSLLSAYEQYF
TGTGCCAGCAGCTTATTATCGGCCTACGAGCAGTACTTC
>TRBJ2-7|.|12|TRBV11-3|.
CASSSTGVEQYF
TGTGCCAGCAGTTCCACAGGAGTCGAGCAGTACTTC
>TRBJ1-5|.|13|TRBV6-5|.
CASSFGANQPQHF
TGTGCCAGCAGTTTCGGTGCTAATCAGCCCCAGCATTTT
>TRBJ2-1|TRBD1|13|TRBV12-3/TRBV12-4|once
CASSSTGNNEQFF
TGTGCCAGCAGTTCGACAGGGAACAATGAGCAGTTCTTC
>TRBJ1-2|.|18|TRBV28|.
CASSSPIKIEGRYYGYTF
TGTGCCAGCAGTTCGCCAATAAAAATTGAGGGCCGCTACTATGGCTACACCTTC